The 16 T cell receptor beta chains in this list originate from one sample, sequenced in a study of graft-versus-host responses after intestinal transplantation (dated by TCRdb to the early 2020s). Libraries were constructed by the immunoSEQ multiplex PCR assay. TCRdb obtained this table from immuneACCESS and retained in-frame rearrangements with V and J assigned. These tables miss some clones; where compared with another copy, unresolved V genes account for less than half of the shortfall, and the remainder is unexplained. The sample records around 55,000 clones, more than 70% of which are singletons. The ten largest clones capture approximately 0.6% of the sample. No antigen has been assigned to these receptors. This specimen's time point label, per the study, means: cells obtained before transplantation from donor or recipient. The sample in question was unstimulated CD4+ T cells sorted from spleen or lymph node cells, obtained before transplant. These receptors originate from a human donor who was the organ donor for an intestinal transplant.

The V and J genes are TRBV4-3 and TRBJ1-4, with 7 positions matching TRBD1. Germline V CDR1 and CDR2: LGHNA, YSLEER. The CDR3 totals 16 residues. J lost 5 bases, V lost 3 bases, and 9 bases had no gene match. The CDR3 DNA is TGCGCCAGCAGCCATGATTCGGGACAGAAAAATGAAAAACTGTTTTTT. This encodes CASSHDSGQKNEKLFF.

This rearrangement joins TRBV5-6 to TRBJ2-7; 9 bases fit TRBD2. Germline CDR1 SGHDT, CDR2 YYEEEE. V lost 0 bases, J lost 3 bases, and 4 bases stayed unmatched. The CDR3 is 15 amino acids. The CDR3 is CASSLALAGNYEQYF. CDR3 DNA sequence: TGTGCCAGCAGCTTGGCGCTAGCGGGAAACTACGAGCAGTACTTC.

The chain couples TRBV5-1 to TRBJ2-3, with D uncertain. Germline lookup yields CDR1 SGHRS and CDR2 YFSETQ. This CDR3 is built from 12 residues. Trimming cost V 2 bases and J 1 base, with 2 bases left between them. CDR3 bases: TGCGCCAGCAGCTTCGGCACAGATACGCAGTATTTT. This codes for CASSFGTDTQYF.

This sequence joins TRBV23-1 and TRBJ1-2; D is undetermined. TRBV23-1 falls under the ORF class, with uncertain function. The germline V and J ends were trimmed by 4 bases and 11 bases, with 14 bases remaining between them. The CDR3 loop spans 12 amino acids. CDR3 in DNA: TGCGCCAGCAGTCCGGCGAGGGTTAGGTACACCTTC. Its translation is CASSPARVRYTF.

About this clone: Other DNA sequences in the same sample also yield this CDR3. The genes are TRBV28 and TRBJ2-5; 9 bases are shared with TRBD1. Trimming took 6 bases from V and 5 from J; bases not matched to a gene: 7. This CDR3 is 14 amino acids long. Germline V gene data show CDR1 as MDHEN and CDR2 as SYDVKM. This CDR3 reads CASSLTGGWETQYF. CDR3 DNA sequence: TGTGCCAGCAGCCTGACAGGGGGGTGGGAGACCCAGTACTTC.

In its sample, this clone was seen a few times. V and J are TRBV7-8 and TRBJ2-1; possibly TRBD2 for D (5 bases). Trimming took 6 bases from V and 0 from J, leaving 9 bases between them. The CDR3 consists of 14 residues. Germline CDR1 SGHVS, CDR2 FQNEAQ. CDR3 sequence: CASRIGGSYNEQFF. The CDR3 region has the DNA TGTGCCAGCAGGATAGGAGGCTCCTACAATGAGCAGTTCTTC.

The chain carries TRBV5-5 and TRBJ2-7; 8 positions match TRBD2. The CDR3 runs 15 residues. Germline CDR1 and CDR2: SGHKS and YYEKEE (reference sequence). The J segment lost 2 bases and the V segment lost 5 bases, leaving 9 bases of the junction unmatched. The CDR3 DNA reads as TGTGCCAGCAGAGATAGCACGGGAGGGCCCTACGAGCAGTACTTC. Translating it yields CASRDSTGGPYEQYF.

The rearrangement links TRBV28 to TRBJ2-5, with D possibly being TRBD2 (5 bases). Germline V gene lookup returns CDR1 MDHEN and CDR2 SYDVKM. V shed 8 bases and J shed 1 base, with 14 bases lying between them. This CDR3 contains 14 residues. CDR3 amino acids: CASSRGAVQETQYF. Here the CDR3 DNA reads TGTGCCAGCTCACGGGGTGCCGTCCAAGAGACCCAGTACTTC.

This chain uses TRBV7-2 with TRBJ2-7, with 11 bases lining up with TRBD1. Trimming at V came to 4 bases and at J to 3 bases, leaving 8 bases not matched to a gene. CDR3 length: 16 residues. CDR1 is SGHTA and CDR2 is FQGNSA in the germline V gene. The CDR3 loop reads CASSSSGTGGIYEQYF. The CDR3 DNA sequence: TGTGCCAGCAGCTCTTCCGGGACAGGGGGTATCTACGAGCAGTACTTC.

The V gene is TRBV7-2, the J gene TRBJ1-1; TRBD1 matches at 8 bases. V lost 5 bases to trimming and J lost 9 bases; unmatched junction nucleotides: 8. The CDR3 length is 13 residues. Germline loops: CDR1 SGHTA, CDR2 FQGNSA. DNA of the CDR3: TGTGCCAGCAGCCCTCGGACAGGGTCGAAAGCTTTCTTT. It encodes CASSPRTGSKAFF.

The chain is built from TRBV11-3 and TRBJ2-2, with 9 bases matching TRBD1. The CDR3 runs to 15 residues. Germline assignment: CDR1 SGHNT and CDR2 YENEEA. The trim removed 7 bases at V and 4 bases at J, leaving 7 bases unmatched. CDR3 sequence reads: CASKSTGGITGELFF. Here the CDR3 DNA reads TGTGCCAGCAAGAGCACAGGGGGCATCACCGGGGAGCTGTTTTTT.

CDR3 sequence (DNA): TGTGCCAGCAGCTTAACGACAGGGTACGGCGAGACCCAGTACTTC. It specifies CASSLTTGYGETQYF. The chain combines TRBV7-8 with TRBJ2-5; 7 positions agree with TRBD1. CDR1 SGHVS and CDR2 FQNEAQ come from the germline V gene. This CDR3 is 15 amino acids long. Trimming removed 2 bases from V and 5 bases from J; junction bases left unmatched: 8.

The J gene is TRBJ1-1, the V gene TRBV30; 7 nucleotides line up with TRBD1. The CDR3 runs 13 residues. The germline V gene has CDR1 GTSNPN and CDR2 SVGIG (reference sequence). V lost 1 base and J lost 8; bases outside the gene matches: 7. The CDR3 DNA reads TGTGCCTGGAGTGACAGGGGTCGACGAGAAGCTTTCTTT. Translating gives CAWSDRGRREAFF. The variable domain in full, with the rest retrieved from reference TRBV30 and TRBJ1-1, is SQTIHQWPATLVQPVGSPLSLECTVEGTSNPNLYWYRQAAGRGLQLLFYSVGIGQISSEVPQNLSASRPQDRQFILSSKKLLLSDSGFYLCAWSDRGRREAFFGQGTRLTVV.

This clone was seen once. The chain employs TRBV11-1 and TRBJ2-7; TRBD1 matches 9 bases. Germline V gene data show CDR1 as SGHAT and CDR2 as FQDESV (reference sequence). The CDR3 spans 15 residues. J lost 7 bases, V lost 5 bases, and 12 bases had no gene match. CDR3 region: CASSPSQQGAGEQYF. CDR3 DNA: TGTGCCAGCAGCCCTTCTCAACAGGGGGCGGGGGAGCAGTACTTC.

V and J are TRBV6-1 and TRBJ1-5; D uncertain. The CDR3 runs to 16 residues. V shed 3 bases and J shed 1 base, with 13 bases lying between them. Germline V gives CDR1 MNHNS, CDR2 SASEGT. CDR3 protein: CASSESLPFSNQPQHF. CDR3 coding DNA: TGTGCCAGCAGTGAGTCTCTCCCCTTCAGCAATCAGCCCCAGCATTTT.

The rearrangement links TRBV5-4 to TRBJ2-1; 15 nucleotides align to TRBD2. Trimming cost V 0 bases and J 4 bases; bases outside gene matches: 2. This CDR3 spans 17 amino acids. Germline V gene lookup returns CDR1 SGHNT and CDR2 YYREEE (reference sequence). The CDR3 sequence: CASSLGTSGRVYNEQFF. Written as DNA, the CDR3 is TGTGCCAGCAGCTTGGGGACTAGCGGGAGGGTTTACAATGAGCAGTTCTTC.